Listed below are T cell receptor beta chains from one sample, sequenced in a study of cytomegalovirus exposure and HLA in healthy donors. The repertoire was sequenced with immunoSEQ multiplex PCR; TCRdb's copy has only in-frame clones and lacks some. The table records 130,000 to 150,000 clones, roughly three quarters of them present only once. The sample consisted of PBMCs. Source of these receptors: a female donor in good health and CMV-seronegative. Each CDR3 is given with its conserved first and last residue. A D gene is named only where the DNA matches it firmly.

d_gene: .; v_gene: TRBV30; j_gene: TRBJ1-3; CDR3aa: CACEALGKLSGNTIYF
d_gene: .; v_gene: TRBV27; j_gene: TRBJ1-2; CDR3aa: CASSGQGTNYGYTF
d_gene: .; v_gene: TRBV6-1; j_gene: TRBJ1-2; CDR3aa: CASSFLTGKDGYTF
d_gene: .; v_gene: TRBV2; j_gene: TRBJ2-4; CDR3aa: CASKGEGLAKNIQYF
d_gene: .; v_gene: TRBV18; j_gene: TRBJ2-7; CDR3aa: CASSPDRTQSHYEQYF
d_gene: TRBD1; v_gene: TRBV18; j_gene: TRBJ1-1; CDR3aa: CASSPGQGGTNTEAFF
d_gene: TRBD2; v_gene: TRBV27; j_gene: TRBJ2-7; CDR3aa: CASSSVAGGPVEQYF
d_gene: TRBD1; v_gene: TRBV28; j_gene: TRBJ1-2; CDR3aa: CASGHRGRGYGYTF
d_gene: TRBD1; v_gene: TRBV2; j_gene: TRBJ1-1; CDR3aa: CASRGRDRGPDTEAFF
d_gene: .; v_gene: TRBV5-6; j_gene: TRBJ1-1; CDR3aa: CASSNLIVRLNTEAFF
d_gene: TRBD1; v_gene: TRBV27; j_gene: TRBJ1-4; CDR3aa: CASSGGTGGWEKLFF
d_gene: TRBD1; v_gene: TRBV9; j_gene: TRBJ2-5; CDR3aa: CASSVEETGFQETQYF
d_gene: TRBD2; v_gene: TRBV19; j_gene: TRBJ2-7; CDR3aa: CASSIGRGVAEQYF
d_gene: .; v_gene: TRBV7-9; j_gene: TRBJ1-5; CDR3aa: CSSSLADQPQHF
d_gene: .; v_gene: TRBV7-2; j_gene: TRBJ2-1; CDR3aa: CASSTPQGTLTYNEQFF
d_gene: .; v_gene: TRBV30; j_gene: TRBJ2-5; CDR3aa: CAWSAALEETQYF
d_gene: .; v_gene: TRBV20-1; j_gene: TRBJ2-1; CDR3aa: CSAPSGNEQFF
d_gene: TRBD1; v_gene: TRBV6-1; j_gene: TRBJ2-5; CDR3aa: CASTAGTGGRETQYF
d_gene: TRBD2; v_gene: TRBV2; j_gene: TRBJ2-5; CDR3aa: CASRREWAEETQYF
d_gene: .; v_gene: TRBV28; j_gene: TRBJ2-1; CDR3aa: CASSPSGRGYNEQFF
d_gene: .; v_gene: TRBV7-3; j_gene: TRBJ2-7; CDR3aa: CASSFHPGDLYEQYF
d_gene: .; v_gene: TRBV6-6; j_gene: TRBJ1-5; CDR3aa: CASSYHPVNQPQHF
d_gene: TRBD1; v_gene: TRBV6-5; j_gene: TRBJ1-1; CDR3aa: CASSYARDSGEAFF
d_gene: .; v_gene: TRBV7-8; j_gene: TRBJ2-1; CDR3aa: CASSLAAVRTHEQFF
d_gene: TRBD2; v_gene: TRBV28; j_gene: TRBJ2-3; CDR3aa: CASGSGRVDTQYF
d_gene: .; v_gene: TRBV4-3; j_gene: TRBJ2-3; CDR3aa: CASSQEDRYTDTQYF
d_gene: .; v_gene: TRBV2; j_gene: TRBJ2-2; CDR3aa: CASSEWRGLNTGELFF
d_gene: .; v_gene: TRBV21-1; j_gene: TRBJ2-3; CDR3aa: CASSKDRDRGTDTQYF
d_gene: .; v_gene: TRBV19; j_gene: TRBJ2-1; CDR3aa: CASSISLSNEQFF
d_gene: TRBD2; v_gene: TRBV6-1; j_gene: TRBJ2-2; CDR3aa: CASRGLAENTGELFF
d_gene: TRBD1; v_gene: TRBV5-1; j_gene: TRBJ2-2; CDR3aa: CASSLNLGQGPNTGELFF
d_gene: TRBD2; v_gene: TRBV7-2; j_gene: TRBJ2-1; CDR3aa: CASSKAGVYNEQFF
d_gene: TRBD1; v_gene: TRBV4-1; j_gene: TRBJ1-4; CDR3aa: CASSARQGGKKLFF
d_gene: TRBD1; v_gene: TRBV5-6; j_gene: TRBJ2-7; CDR3aa: CASSPPGQGAAEQYF
d_gene: .; v_gene: TRBV19; j_gene: TRBJ2-1; CDR3aa: CASNQGINEQFF
d_gene: TRBD1; v_gene: TRBV7-2; j_gene: TRBJ2-7; CDR3aa: CASSLVPLGQGVPYEQYF
d_gene: .; v_gene: TRBV18; j_gene: TRBJ1-3; CDR3aa: CASSPQISQGTSGNTIYF
d_gene: TRBD1; v_gene: TRBV5-1; j_gene: TRBJ2-7; CDR3aa: CASSRQGDYEQYF
d_gene: .; v_gene: TRBV4-2; j_gene: TRBJ2-7; CDR3aa: CASSPETGSYEQYF
d_gene: TRBD1; v_gene: TRBV7-9; j_gene: TRBJ1-1; CDR3aa: CASSSGQGEAFF
d_gene: .; v_gene: TRBV10-3; j_gene: TRBJ1-2; CDR3aa: CAISERGLGGYGYTF
d_gene: TRBD1; v_gene: TRBV28; j_gene: TRBJ2-5; CDR3aa: CASSSGGMMETQYF
d_gene: TRBD2; v_gene: TRBV9; j_gene: TRBJ2-1; CDR3aa: CASSSGGASEQFF
d_gene: TRBD2; v_gene: TRBV19; j_gene: TRBJ2-7; CDR3aa: CASSTSGGRNYEQYF
d_gene: TRBD2; v_gene: TRBV5-1; j_gene: TRBJ2-1; CDR3aa: CASSFPERGGGSYNEQFF
d_gene: TRBD2; v_gene: TRBV23-1; j_gene: TRBJ2-5; CDR3aa: CASSQQGTSGGPYQETQYF
d_gene: TRBD1; v_gene: TRBV6-1; j_gene: TRBJ1-5; CDR3aa: CASSDSGQGINQPQHF
d_gene: .; v_gene: TRBV7-9; j_gene: TRBJ1-5; CDR3aa: CASSLVSGVSNQPQHF
d_gene: TRBD1; v_gene: TRBV7-8; j_gene: TRBJ1-2; CDR3aa: CASSTRTGVYGYTF
d_gene: .; v_gene: TRBV5-5; j_gene: TRBJ1-2; CDR3aa: CASTLHLVETYGYTF
d_gene: .; v_gene: TRBV28; j_gene: TRBJ2-6; CDR3aa: CASSYDSSGANVLTF
d_gene: .; v_gene: TRBV19; j_gene: TRBJ2-1; CDR3aa: CASSIFRGGNEQFF
d_gene: .; v_gene: TRBV2; j_gene: TRBJ2-7; CDR3aa: CASSLEHYEQYF
d_gene: TRBD1; v_gene: TRBV5-1; j_gene: TRBJ1-2; CDR3aa: CASSGPTGFNGYTF
d_gene: TRBD1; v_gene: TRBV7-8; j_gene: TRBJ2-2; CDR3aa: CASSRKGQTYTGELFF